This T cell receptor (beta chain) was sequenced during a study of CD8+ T cells in alopecia areata. Study-wide context: Tofacitinib was taken orally by treated patients, and the dose was 5 to 10 mg twice daily. Findings and limits, study-wide: In scalp and blood during tofacitinib, many expanded lesional clones persisted. Lesional scalp exceeded normal scalp in clonality, especially in alopecia totalis/universalis.

In the case of this clone: Its target is not known.

Extracted RNA was reverse transcribed, and the resulting cDNA served as sequencing template. TCRdb's copy holds only in-frame clones and misses some; the assay was immunoSEQ multiplex PCR. In the table there are about 190,000 clones, roughly three fifths of which are singletons. The CDR3 consists of 14 residues. V was shortened by 1 base and J by 4 bases, with 10 bases between the two germline ends. Per the germline V gene, CDR1 is MGHRA and CDR2 is YSYEKL. The treatment was: oral pan-JAK inhibitor, 5-10 mg twice daily. Alopecia areata patients had lesional scalp punch biopsies and peripheral blood taken from them.

The source of this sequence is a human donor with alopecia areata. The input for sequencing was CD4+ T cells sorted from blood, taken at week 4, from a patient treated with tofacitinib. V usage is TRBV4-1 and J usage is TRBJ1-1, with TRBD1 as a possible D gene (6 bases). CDR3 loop: CASSQVSGATEAFF. In nucleotides, the CDR3 is TGCGCCAGCAGCCAAGTGTCAGGGGCCACTGAAGCTTTCTTT.